A single sample gave rise to the 19 T cell receptor beta chains below, sequenced in a study of CD8 T cells in Susac syndrome. With random hexamers, roughly 0.45 to 1 ug RNA was reverse transcribed. TCRdb ran MiXCR on the immunoSEQ multiplex PCR reads and lists one entry per CDR3 protein. The table shows 200,000 or so distinct CDR3 sequences, with more than 90% occurring only once. What was sequenced was CD4+ T cells from PBMCs. The source of these receptors is a human donor with Susac syndrome.

The chain carries TRBV11-2 and TRBJ1-5; 7 positions match TRBD1. There are 13 residues in the CDR3. The germline gives CDR1 SGHAT, CDR2 FQNNGV. Unmatched junction bases numbered 5, after V lost 8 bases and J lost 4 bases. The CDR3 DNA reads as TGTGCCAGCCGACAGGGAATTAATCAGCCCCAGCATTTT. This translates into CASRQGINQPQHF.

The chain couples TRBV6-6 to TRBJ1-5; D gene uncertain. This CDR3 has 13 residues. V was pared by 6 bases and J by 3 bases, with 9 bases between. CDR1 is MNHNY and CDR2 is SVGAGI in the germline V gene (reference sequence). CDR3 bases: TGTGCCAGCAGCAGTCCGTCCAATCAGCCCCAGCATTTT. Translating it yields CASSSPSNQPQHF.

The chain combines TRBV3-1 with TRBJ2-3; D gene unclear. This CDR3 comprises 12 residues. Germline V gives CDR1 LGHDT, CDR2 YNNKEL (reference sequence). Trimming removed 2 bases at V and 4 bases at J, with 4 bases between. This CDR3 is CASSQTSDTQYF. As DNA, the CDR3 is TGTGCCAGCAGCCAAACCTCAGATACGCAGTATTTT.

The V and J genes are TRBV6-6 and TRBJ2-3; 7 positions match TRBD1. In germline, CDR1 is MNHNY, CDR2 SVGAGI (reference sequence). J gave up 1 base and V 5 bases, and 6 bases lay outside the gene matches. CDR3 length: 15 residues. The CDR3, as DNA: TGTGCCAGCAGTCTTAACCAGGGGGGCACAGATACGCAGTATTTT. This translates into CASSLNQGGTDTQYF.

The CDR3 region is CASSAGRGDRGETQYF. The DNA of the CDR3 is TGTGCCAGCAGCGCAGGCAGGGGGGACAGGGGAGAGACCCAGTACTTC. V is TRBV9 and J is TRBJ2-5; TRBD1 aligns across 10 bases. The CDR3 length is 16 residues. Germline trimming cut 3 bases from V and 4 bases from J; bases unmatched to any gene: 9. Germline CDR1 reads SGDLS; CDR2 reads YYNGEE.

The chain combines TRBV12-3 or TRBV12-4 with TRBJ1-2; 8 nucleotides agree with TRBD1. The CDR3 consists of 13 residues. V dropped 4 bases and J dropped 7; count of bases not matched to a gene: 5. Here the CDR3 DNA reads TGTGCCAGCAGTTCCGCGGACAGGGCTGGCTACACCTTC. Protein: CASSSADRAGYTF.

The V gene is TRBV10-1, the J gene TRBJ2-1; TRBD2 matches at 10 bases. Germline trimming cut 6 bases from V and 7 bases from J; bases unmatched to any gene: 3. The CDR3 spans 13 residues. The V gene's germline CDR1 is WNHNN and CDR2 SYGVQD (reference sequence). The CDR3 sequence is CASSPSGGNEQFF. The CDR3, as DNA: TGCGCCAGCAGCCCTAGCGGGGGAAATGAGCAGTTCTTC.

The chain recombines TRBV1 with TRBJ2-3. TRBV1 is flagged as a pseudogene. This CDR3 has 12 residues. The CDR3 DNA is TGCACCAGCAGCAGCAGCCGTAATACGCAGTATTTT. Amino acid sequence: CTSSSSRNTQYF.

V is TRBV30 and J is TRBJ1-5; 7 positions match TRBD1. CDR1 is GTSNPN, CDR2 SVGIG, per germline (reference sequence). This CDR3 is built from 15 residues. J gave up 1 base and V 2 bases, and 5 bases lay outside the gene matches. The CDR3 DNA follows: TGTGCCTGGAGTCAGGGGGATGGGAGCAATCAGCCCCAGCATTTT. It translates to CAWSQGDGSNQPQHF.

J is TRBJ1-6 and V is TRBV3-1, with TRBD1 matching 10 bases. Germline-derived CDR1 and CDR2 are LGHDT and YNNKEL (reference sequence). The CDR3 is 16 residues long. Losses at the gene ends were 3 bases for V and 9 bases for J; bases not matched to a gene: 8. The CDR3 nucleotides read TGTGCCAGCAGCCAGTTTTCCGGGACAGGGGTTTCACCCCTCCACTTT. Amino acids: CASSQFSGTGVSPLHF. The full variable domain, completed using reference TRBV3-1 and TRBJ1-6, is DTAVSQTPKYLVTQMGNDKSIKCEQNLGHDTMYWYKQDSKKFLKIMFSYNNKELIINETVPNRFSPKSPDKAHLNLHINSLELGDSAVYFCASSQFSGTGVSPLHFGNGTRLTVT.

V and J are TRBV11-1 and TRBJ2-5, with D unresolved. This CDR3 has 14 amino acids. V shed 5 bases and J shed 5 bases, with 15 bases lying between them. Per the germline V gene, CDR1 is SGHAT and CDR2 is FQDESV (reference sequence). CDR3 sequence (DNA): TGTGCCAGCAGCCATCGGGTTCCGCAGGAGACCCAGTACTTC. This encodes CASSHRVPQETQYF. Complete variable domain (other parts from reference TRBV11-1 and TRBJ2-5): EAEVAQSPRYKITEKSQAVAFWCDPISGHATLYWYRQILGQGPELLVQFQDESVVDDSQLPKDRFSAERLKGVDSTLKIQPAELGDSAMYLCASSHRVPQETQYFGPGTRLLVL.

The chain uses TRBV5-6 and TRBJ1-2; 7 bases align to TRBD1. Looked up from germline, CDR1 is SGHDT and CDR2 is YYEEEE. The junction had 8 bases not matched to a gene; V was cut back by 5 bases and J by 4 bases. The CDR3 spans 14 residues. CDR3 residues: CASRPAGTAYGYTF. In DNA form, the CDR3 reads TGTGCCAGCAGACCGGCGGGGACAGCCTATGGCTACACCTTC.

This chain uses TRBV2 with TRBJ1-6; tentatively, D is TRBD1 (5 bases). CDR1 and CDR2 (germline): SNHLY, FYNNEI. The CDR3 loop spans 16 amino acids. The V gene lost 2 bases and the J gene lost 5 bases, with 13 bases spanning the gap. The CDR3 nucleotides are TGTGCCAGCAGTGAATGGGTAGGGGTAGATAATTCACCCCTCCACTTT. Protein sequence: CASSEWVGVDNSPLHF.

The rearrangement uses TRBV7-6 and TRBJ2-1, with no clear D. Deletions cut 5 bases from V and 5 bases from J, with 7 bases between. The CDR3 totals 12 residues. Germline V lookup: CDR1 SGHVS, CDR2 FNYEAQ. The CDR3 region is CASSQPNNEQFF. The CDR3 DNA is TGTGCCAGCAGCCAACCCAACAATGAGCAGTTCTTC.

The chain uses TRBV20-1 and TRBJ1-1, with D unresolved. Germline CDR1 DFQATT, CDR2 SNEGSKA (reference sequence). V lost 5 bases and J lost 7, with 8 bases in between. The CDR3 loop spans 10 amino acids. The CDR3 here is CSALWNEAFF. The CDR3, as DNA: TGCAGTGCTCTGTGGAATGAAGCTTTCTTT.

The gene calls are TRBV5-1 and TRBJ2-1; D is ambiguous. V was clipped by 2 bases and J by 6 bases, with 6 bases between them. CDR1 and CDR2 (germline): SGHRS, YFSETQ. The CDR3 contains 12 residues. Here the CDR3 DNA reads TGCGCCAGCAGCTTCCATCCCAATGAGCAGTTCTTC. This sequence encodes CASSFHPNEQFF.

DNA for the CDR3: TGTGCCAGCAGTGATCCAAAGGGGCTAGCTCGGGGGAGCGGCTACAATGAGCAGTTCTTC. Residues: CASSDPKGLARGSGYNEQFF. V usage is TRBV25-1 and J usage is TRBJ2-1; tentatively, D is TRBD2 (6 bases). Trimming stripped 3 bases from V and 3 bases from J, with 27 bases between. This CDR3 is built from 20 residues. The germline V gene has CDR1 MGHDK and CDR2 SYGVNS.

The gene calls are TRBV4-1 and TRBJ1-5, with TRBD1 matching 8 bases. Trimming removed 0 bases from V and 9 bases from J; junction bases left unmatched: 10. The germline V gene has CDR1 MGHRA and CDR2 YSYEKL. This CDR3 comprises 16 residues. The CDR3 protein is CASSQEDRAERSPQHF. Written as DNA, the CDR3 is TGCGCCAGCAGCCAAGAGGACAGGGCCGAAAGATCGCCCCAGCATTTT.

This chain joins TRBV30 and TRBJ2-3, with 7 bases that match TRBD2. With V trimmed by 1 base and J by 1 base, 2 bases remained unmatched. CDR3 length equals 14 residues. Germline CDR1 GTSNPN, CDR2 SVGIG (reference sequence). CDR3 in amino acids: CAWSGLAGTDTQYF. Written as DNA, the CDR3 is TGTGCCTGGAGTGGGCTAGCGGGCACAGATACGCAGTATTTT.